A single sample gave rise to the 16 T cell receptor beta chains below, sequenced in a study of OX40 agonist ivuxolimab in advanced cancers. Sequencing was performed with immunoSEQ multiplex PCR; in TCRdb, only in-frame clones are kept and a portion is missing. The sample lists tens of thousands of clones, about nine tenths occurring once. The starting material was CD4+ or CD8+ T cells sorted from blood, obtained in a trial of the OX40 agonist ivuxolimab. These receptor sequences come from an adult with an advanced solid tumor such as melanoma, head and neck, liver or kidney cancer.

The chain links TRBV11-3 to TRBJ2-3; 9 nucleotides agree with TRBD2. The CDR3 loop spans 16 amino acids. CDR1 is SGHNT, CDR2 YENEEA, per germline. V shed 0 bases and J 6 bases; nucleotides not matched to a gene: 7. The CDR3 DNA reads TGTGCCAGCAGCTTAGAATTCGCCCTAGCGGGGGATACGCAGTATTTT. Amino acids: CASSLEFALAGDTQYF.

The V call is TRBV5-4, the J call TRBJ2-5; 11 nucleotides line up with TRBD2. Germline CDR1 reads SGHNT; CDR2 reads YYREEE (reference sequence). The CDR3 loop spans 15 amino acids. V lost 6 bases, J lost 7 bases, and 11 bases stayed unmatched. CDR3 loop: CASTLAGGPVGTQYF. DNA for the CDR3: TGTGCCAGCACCCTAGCGGGAGGCCCAGTGGGGACCCAGTACTTC. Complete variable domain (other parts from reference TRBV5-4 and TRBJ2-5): ETGVTQSPTHLIKTRGQQVTLRCSSQSGHNTVSWYQQALGQGPQFIFQYYREEENGRGNFPPRFSGLQFPNYSSELNVNALELDDSALYLCASTLAGGPVGTQYFGPGTRLLVL.

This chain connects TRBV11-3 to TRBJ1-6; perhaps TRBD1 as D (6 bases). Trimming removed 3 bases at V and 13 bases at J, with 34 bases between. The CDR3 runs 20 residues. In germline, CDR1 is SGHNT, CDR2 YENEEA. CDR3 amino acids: CASSLGGEAKVRFIIHPLHF. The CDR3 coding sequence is TGTGCCAGCAGCTTGGGGGGCGAAGCCAAGGTAAGATTTATAATTCACCCCCTCCACTTT.

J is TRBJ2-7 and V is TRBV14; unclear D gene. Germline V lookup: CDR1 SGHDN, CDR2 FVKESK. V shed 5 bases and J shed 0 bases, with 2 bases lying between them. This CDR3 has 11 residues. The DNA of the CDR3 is TGTGCCAGCAGCACCTCCTACGAGCAGTACTTC. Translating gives CASSTSYEQYF.

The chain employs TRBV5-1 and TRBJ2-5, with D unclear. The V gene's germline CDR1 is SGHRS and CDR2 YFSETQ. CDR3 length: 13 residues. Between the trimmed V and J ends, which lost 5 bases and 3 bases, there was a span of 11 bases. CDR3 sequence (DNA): TGCGCCAGCAGTCTCGACTTTGAAGAGACCCAGTACTTC. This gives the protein CASSLDFEETQYF.

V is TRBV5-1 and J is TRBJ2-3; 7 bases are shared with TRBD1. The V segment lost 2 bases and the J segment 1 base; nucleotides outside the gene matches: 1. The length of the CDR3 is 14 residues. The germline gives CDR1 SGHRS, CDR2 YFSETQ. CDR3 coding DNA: TGCGCCAGCAGCTTTGGGACAGGCACAGATACGCAGTATTTT. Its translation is CASSFGTGTDTQYF.

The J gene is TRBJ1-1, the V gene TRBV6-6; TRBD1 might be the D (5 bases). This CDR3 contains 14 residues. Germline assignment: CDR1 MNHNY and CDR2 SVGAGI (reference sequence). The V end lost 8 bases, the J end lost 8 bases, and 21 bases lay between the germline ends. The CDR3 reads CASRYPTALQEAFF. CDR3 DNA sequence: TGTGCCAGCCGCTACCCGACAGCCCTCCAGGAAGCTTTCTTT.

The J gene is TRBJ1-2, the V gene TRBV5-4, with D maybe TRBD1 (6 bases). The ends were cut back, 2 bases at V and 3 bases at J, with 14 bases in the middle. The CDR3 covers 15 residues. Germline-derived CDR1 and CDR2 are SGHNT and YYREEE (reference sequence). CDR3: CASSLGSGVDYGYTF. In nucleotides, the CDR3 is TGTGCCAGCAGCTTAGGCTCAGGGGTAGACTATGGCTACACCTTC.

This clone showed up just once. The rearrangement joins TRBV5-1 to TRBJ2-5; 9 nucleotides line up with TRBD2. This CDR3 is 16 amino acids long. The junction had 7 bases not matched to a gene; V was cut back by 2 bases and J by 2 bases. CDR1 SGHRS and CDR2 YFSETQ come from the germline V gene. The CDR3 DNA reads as TGCGCCAGCAGCTTCTCCGGACTAGCGTCTCAAGAGACCCAGTACTTC. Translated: CASSFSGLASQETQYF.

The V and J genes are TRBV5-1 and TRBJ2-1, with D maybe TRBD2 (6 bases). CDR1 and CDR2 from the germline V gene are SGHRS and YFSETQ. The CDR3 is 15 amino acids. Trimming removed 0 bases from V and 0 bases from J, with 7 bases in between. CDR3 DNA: TGCGCCAGCAGCTTGGACGGGAGCTCCTACAATGAGCAGTTCTTC. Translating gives CASSLDGSSYNEQFF.

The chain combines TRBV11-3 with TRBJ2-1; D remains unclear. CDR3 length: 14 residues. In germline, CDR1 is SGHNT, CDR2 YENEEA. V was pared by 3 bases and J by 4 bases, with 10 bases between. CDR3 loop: CASSFPWGYNEQFF. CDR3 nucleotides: TGTGCCAGCAGCTTCCCGTGGGGATACAATGAGCAGTTCTTC.

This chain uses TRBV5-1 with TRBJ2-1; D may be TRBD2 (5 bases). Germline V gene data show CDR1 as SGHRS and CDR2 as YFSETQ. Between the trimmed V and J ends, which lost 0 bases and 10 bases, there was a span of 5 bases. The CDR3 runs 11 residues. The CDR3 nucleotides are TGCGCCAGCAGCTTGGCGGGGGAGCAGTTCTTC. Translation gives CASSLAGEQFF.

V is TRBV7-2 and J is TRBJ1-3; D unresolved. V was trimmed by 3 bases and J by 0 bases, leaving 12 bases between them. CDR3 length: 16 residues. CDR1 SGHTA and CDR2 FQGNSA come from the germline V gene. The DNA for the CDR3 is TGTGCCAGCAGCTTTGGACCGTCGAACTCTGGAAACACCATATATTTT. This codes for CASSFGPSNSGNTIYF.

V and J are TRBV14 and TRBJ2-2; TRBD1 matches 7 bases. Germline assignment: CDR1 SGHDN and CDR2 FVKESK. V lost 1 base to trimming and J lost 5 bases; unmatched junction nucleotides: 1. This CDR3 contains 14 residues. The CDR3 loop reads CASSQATGTGELFF. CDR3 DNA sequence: TGTGCCAGCAGCCAAGCGACAGGGACCGGGGAGCTGTTTTTT.

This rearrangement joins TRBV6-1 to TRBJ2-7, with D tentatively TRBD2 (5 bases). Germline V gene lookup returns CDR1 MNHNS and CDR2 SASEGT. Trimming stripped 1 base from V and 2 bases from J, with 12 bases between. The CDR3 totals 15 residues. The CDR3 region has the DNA TGTGCCAGCAGTGAAGAGAGCGGAAGTACCTACGAGCAGTACTTC. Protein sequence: CASSEESGSTYEQYF.

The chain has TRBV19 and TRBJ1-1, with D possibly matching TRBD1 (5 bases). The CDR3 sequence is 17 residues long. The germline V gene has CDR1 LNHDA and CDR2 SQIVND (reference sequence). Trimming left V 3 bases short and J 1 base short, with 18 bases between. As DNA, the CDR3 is TGTGCCAGTAGTATCCTGCAGGGCCCAGGTCGGAACACTGAAGCTTTCTTT. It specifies CASSILQGPGRNTEAFF. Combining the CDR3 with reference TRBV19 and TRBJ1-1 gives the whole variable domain DGGITQSPKYLFRKEGQNVTLSCEQNLNHDAMYWYRQDPGQGLRLIYYSQIVNDFQKGDIAEGYSVSREKKESFPLTVTSAQKNPTAFYLCASSILQGPGRNTEAFFGQGTRLTVV.